This T cell receptor beta chain was documented in a study of T cells after yellow fever vaccination. CDR1 WSHSY and CDR2 SAAADI come from the germline V gene. The length of the CDR3 is 13 residues. With 2 bases removed from V and 1 base from J, the gap between germline ends came to 5 bases. Template switching with 5'RACE generated the TCR cDNA and added a universal primer site and UMIs. A single record per CDR3 protein comes from TCRdb applying MiXCR to the 5' RACE reads. The table lists approximately 550,000 distinct CDR3 sequences, roughly 14% of them singletons. The material was PBMCs, obtained on the day of the yellow fever booster vaccination. V usage is TRBV10-2 and J usage is TRBJ1-2; D remains unclear. The clonotype comes from a man aged 25 to 40 who received the YFV17D yellow fever vaccine. CDR3 DNA: TGCGCCAGCAGTGAGGTCATTAACTATGGCTACACCTTC. This gives the protein CASSEVINYGYTF.